This T cell receptor beta chain was recovered during a study of T cell responses to AZD1222 COVID-19 vaccine. Findings of the study overall: Researchers took repertoire samples only after the peak T cell response had come. Following two doses of AZD1222, Spike-specific TCR breadth and depth rose.

Remarks on this clone: Its antigen is not identified.

Only in-frame clones appear in the TCRdb table, and some are missing; sequencing was by immunoSEQ multiplex PCR. The sample records more than 75,000 clones, about 91% being singletons. CDR1 MNHEY and CDR2 SVGAGI come from the germline V gene. The V gene end was trimmed by 4 bases and the J gene end by 6 bases; junction bases not matched to a gene: 8. CDR3 length: 14 residues. The clonotype originates from an adult in good health. The starting material was peripheral blood, obtained on day 0 of AZD1222 vaccination. The chain has TRBV6-5 and TRBJ2-7, with TRBD2 identical over 8 bases. DNA for the CDR3: TGTGCCAGCAGTTCCGGACGGGGGGGGATCGAGCAGTACTTC. Protein sequence: CASSSGRGGIEQYF.